The clone carrying this TCR beta chain was counted only a few times. The entry originates in a study of T cells after yellow fever vaccination. Study-level information: When fractions had low cell numbers, they were prepared with SMART-Seq v4 Ultra Low Input.

The ends were cut back, 4 bases at V and 6 bases at J, with 16 bases in the middle. Germline lookup yields CDR1 SGDLS and CDR2 YYNGEE. This CDR3 has 15 residues. MiXCR, run by TCRdb on the 5' RACE reads, gives a single entry per CDR3 protein. The data contain some 320,000 distinct CDR3 sequences, about 10% of them singletons. Sequencing used CD4+ T cells sorted from PBMCs, obtained 45 days after the yellow fever booster vaccination. The sequence was collected from a man in his late teens or twenties who received the YFV17D yellow fever vaccine. This chain connects TRBV9 to TRBJ1-4, with D uncertain. CDR3 loop: CASSFGGGLDEKLFF. CDR3 DNA sequence: TGTGCCAGCAGCTTCGGTGGAGGGCTTGATGAAAAACTGTTTTTT. Full variable domain (rest looked up from reference TRBV9 and TRBJ1-4): DSGVTQTPKHLITATGQRVTLRCSPRSGDLSVYWYQQSLDQGLQFLIQYYNGEERAKGNILERFSAQQFPDLHSELNLSSLELGDSALYFCASSFGGGLDEKLFFGSGTQLSVL.